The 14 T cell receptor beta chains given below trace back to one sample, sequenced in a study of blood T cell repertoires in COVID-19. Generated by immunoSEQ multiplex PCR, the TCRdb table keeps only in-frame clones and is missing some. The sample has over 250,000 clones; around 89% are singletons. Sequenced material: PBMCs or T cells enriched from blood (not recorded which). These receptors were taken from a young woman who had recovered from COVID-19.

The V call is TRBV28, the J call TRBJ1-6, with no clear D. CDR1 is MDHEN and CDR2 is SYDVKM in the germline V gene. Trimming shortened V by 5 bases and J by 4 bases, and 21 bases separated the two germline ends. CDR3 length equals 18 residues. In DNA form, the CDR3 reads TGTGCCAGCAGTCTACTAACCGGAATTCCGGCTTATAATTCACCCCTCCACTTT. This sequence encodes CASSLLTGIPAYNSPLHF.

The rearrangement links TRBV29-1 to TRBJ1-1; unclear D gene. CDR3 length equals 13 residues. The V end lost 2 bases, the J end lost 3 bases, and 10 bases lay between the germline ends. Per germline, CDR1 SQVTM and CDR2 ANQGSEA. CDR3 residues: CSVERQRDTEAFF. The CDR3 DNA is TGCAGCGTTGAACGGCAGCGCGACACTGAAGCTTTCTTT.

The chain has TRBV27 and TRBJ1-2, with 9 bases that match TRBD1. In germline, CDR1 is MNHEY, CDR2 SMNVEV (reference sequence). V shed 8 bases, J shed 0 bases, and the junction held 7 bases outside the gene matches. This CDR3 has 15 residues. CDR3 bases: TGTGCCAGCCGCACAGGGGGCAAGGCTAACTATGGCTACACCTTC. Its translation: CASRTGGKANYGYTF.

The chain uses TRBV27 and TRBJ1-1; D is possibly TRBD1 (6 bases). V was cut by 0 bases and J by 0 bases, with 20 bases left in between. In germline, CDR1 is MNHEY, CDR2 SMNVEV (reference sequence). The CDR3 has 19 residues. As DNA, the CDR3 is TGTGCCAGCAGTTTATCCGGACAGACCCTAAGAAGGATGAACACTGAAGCTTTCTTT. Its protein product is CASSLSGQTLRRMNTEAFF.

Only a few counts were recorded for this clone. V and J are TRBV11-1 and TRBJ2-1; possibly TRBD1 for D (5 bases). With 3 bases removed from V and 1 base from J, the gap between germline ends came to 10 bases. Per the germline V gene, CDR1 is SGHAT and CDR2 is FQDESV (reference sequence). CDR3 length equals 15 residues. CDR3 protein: CASSFSQGSYNEQFF. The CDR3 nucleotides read TGTGCCAGCAGCTTCTCGCAGGGATCCTACAATGAGCAGTTCTTC.

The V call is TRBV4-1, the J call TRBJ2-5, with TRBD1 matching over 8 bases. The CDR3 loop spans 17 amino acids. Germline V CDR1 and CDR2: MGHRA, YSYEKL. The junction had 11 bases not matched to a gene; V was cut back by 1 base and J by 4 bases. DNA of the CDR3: TGCGCCAGCAGCCAAGCCCTCCGCGACAGGGGACGAGAGACCCAGTACTTC. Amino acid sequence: CASSQALRDRGRETQYF.

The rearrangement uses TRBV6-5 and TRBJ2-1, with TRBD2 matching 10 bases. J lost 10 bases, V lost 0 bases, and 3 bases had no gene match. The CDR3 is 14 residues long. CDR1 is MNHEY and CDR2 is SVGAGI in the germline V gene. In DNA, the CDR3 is TGTGCCAGCAGTTACTCAGCAGCGGGGGGGGAGCAGTTCTTC. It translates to CASSYSAAGGEQFF.

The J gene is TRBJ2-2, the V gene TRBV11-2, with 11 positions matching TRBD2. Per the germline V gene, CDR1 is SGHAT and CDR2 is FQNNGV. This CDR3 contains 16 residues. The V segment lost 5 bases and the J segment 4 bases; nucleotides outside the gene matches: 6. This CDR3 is CASSVSGGAFTGELFF. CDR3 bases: TGTGCCAGCAGCGTTAGCGGGGGGGCCTTCACCGGGGAGCTGTTTTTT.

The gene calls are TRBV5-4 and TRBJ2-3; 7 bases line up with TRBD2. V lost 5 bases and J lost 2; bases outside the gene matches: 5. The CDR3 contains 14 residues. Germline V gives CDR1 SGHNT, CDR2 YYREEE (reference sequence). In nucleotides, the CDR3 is TGTGCCAGCAGTACGGGGGGATACACAGATACGCAGTATTTT. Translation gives CASSTGGYTDTQYF.

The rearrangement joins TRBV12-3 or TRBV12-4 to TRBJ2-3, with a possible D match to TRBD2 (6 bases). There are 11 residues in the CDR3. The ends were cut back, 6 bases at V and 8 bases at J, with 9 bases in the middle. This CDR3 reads CASRGEATQYF. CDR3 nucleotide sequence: TGTGCCAGCAGAGGGGAGGCTACGCAGTATTTT.

CDR3 sequence reads: CAIRPGTDTGELFF. The CDR3 DNA is TGTGCCATCAGGCCCGGGACAGACACCGGGGAGCTGTTTTTT. The genes are TRBV10-3 and TRBJ2-2; 7 positions match TRBD1. Germline CDR1 reads ENHRY; CDR2 reads SYGVKD. V shed 6 bases and J 3 bases; nucleotides not matched to a gene: 4. This CDR3 spans 14 amino acids.

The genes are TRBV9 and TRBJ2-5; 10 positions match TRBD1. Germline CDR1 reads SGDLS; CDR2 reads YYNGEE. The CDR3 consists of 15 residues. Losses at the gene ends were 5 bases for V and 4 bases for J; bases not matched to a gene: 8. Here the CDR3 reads CASSPGQGITETQYF. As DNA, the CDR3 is TGTGCCAGCAGTCCGGGACAGGGGATAACAGAGACCCAGTACTTC. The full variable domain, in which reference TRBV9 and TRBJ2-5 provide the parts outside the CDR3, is DSGVTQTPKHLITATGQRVTLRCSPRSGDLSVYWYQQSLDQGLQFLIQYYNGEERAKGNILERFSAQQFPDLHSELNLSSLELGDSALYFCASSPGQGITETQYFGPGTRLLVL.

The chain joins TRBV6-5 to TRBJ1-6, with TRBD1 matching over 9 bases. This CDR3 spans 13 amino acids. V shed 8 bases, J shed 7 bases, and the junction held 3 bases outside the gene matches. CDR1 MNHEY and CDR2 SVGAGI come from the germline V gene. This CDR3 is CASYRGRNSPLHF. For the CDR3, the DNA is TGTGCCAGCTACAGGGGGCGAAATTCACCCCTCCACTTT.

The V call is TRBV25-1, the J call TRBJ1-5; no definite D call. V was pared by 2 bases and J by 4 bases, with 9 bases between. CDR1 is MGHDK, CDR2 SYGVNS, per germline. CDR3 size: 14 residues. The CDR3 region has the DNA TGTGCCAGCAGTGAACCTTCCTCGAATCAGCCCCAGCATTTT. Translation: CASSEPSSNQPQHF.